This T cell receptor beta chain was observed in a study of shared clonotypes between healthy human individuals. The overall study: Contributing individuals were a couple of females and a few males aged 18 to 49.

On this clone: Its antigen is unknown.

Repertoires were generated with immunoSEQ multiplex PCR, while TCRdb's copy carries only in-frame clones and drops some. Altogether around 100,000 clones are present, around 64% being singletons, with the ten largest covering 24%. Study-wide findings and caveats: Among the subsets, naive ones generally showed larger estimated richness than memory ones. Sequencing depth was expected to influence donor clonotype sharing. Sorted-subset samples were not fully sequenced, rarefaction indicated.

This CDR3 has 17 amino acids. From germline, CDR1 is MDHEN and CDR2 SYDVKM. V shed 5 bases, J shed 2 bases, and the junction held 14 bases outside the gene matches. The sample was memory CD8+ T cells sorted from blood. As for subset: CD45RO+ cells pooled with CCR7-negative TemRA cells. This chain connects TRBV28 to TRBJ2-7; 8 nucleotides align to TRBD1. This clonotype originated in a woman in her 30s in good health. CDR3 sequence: CASSGWLRGRGPYEQYF. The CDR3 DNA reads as TGTGCCAGCAGTGGGTGGTTGCGGGGCAGGGGGCCCTACGAGCAGTACTTC.